The 10 T cell receptor beta chains presented below share a single source sample, sequenced in a study of technical replicates of blood from a few donors. Assay used: immunoSEQ multiplex PCR; TCRdb lists only in-frame clones, some missing. Among about 81,000 clones listed, around 92% were seen once. Material: T cells isolated from PBMCs. The receptors stem from a human donor in good health.

The chain has TRBV19 and TRBJ2-5; 7 bases agree with TRBD2. Germline V gene data show CDR1 as LNHDA and CDR2 as SQIVND (reference sequence). The length of the CDR3 is 15 residues. Unmatched junction bases numbered 8, after V lost 3 bases and J lost 4 bases. CDR3 sequence reads: CASSIAGLGVETQYF. CDR3 DNA sequence: TGTGCCAGTAGTATCGCTGGACTAGGGGTAGAGACCCAGTACTTC.

V is TRBV9 and J is TRBJ2-7; TRBD1 agrees at 8 bases. Germline V gene data show CDR1 as SGDLS and CDR2 as YYNGEE. V was pared by 3 bases and J by 7 bases, with 9 bases of the junction left unmatched. The CDR3 contains 14 residues. The CDR3 spells CASSATGVLSEQYF. In DNA form, the CDR3 reads TGTGCCAGCAGCGCGACAGGGGTGTTAAGTGAGCAGTACTTC.

This sequence joins TRBV18 and TRBJ2-5; D perhaps matches TRBD2 (6 bases). V gave up 6 bases and J gave up 2 bases, with 13 bases separating them. Per the germline V gene, CDR1 is KGHSH and CDR2 is LQKENI. There are 14 residues in the CDR3. CDR3 sequence: CASSGTRGQETQYF. The CDR3 region has the DNA TGTGCCAGCTCCGGAACCCGGGGGCAAGAGACCCAGTACTTC.

The genes are TRBV11-3 and TRBJ2-5; D ambiguous. The CDR3 has 14 amino acids. Per the germline V gene, CDR1 is SGHNT and CDR2 is YENEEA. V was shortened by 2 bases and J by 1 base, with 8 bases between the two germline ends. CDR3 protein: CASSLLDFQETQYF. The CDR3 DNA sequence: TGTGCCAGCAGCTTATTAGACTTCCAAGAGACCCAGTACTTC.

The rearrangement links TRBV19 to TRBJ1-3, with D possibly matching TRBD1 (6 bases). V lost 7 bases and J lost 0, with 19 bases in between. The CDR3 runs 17 residues. Germline-derived CDR1 and CDR2 are LNHDA and SQIVND (reference sequence). The DNA of the CDR3 is TGTGCCAGTACCAAACTGCAGGGGAAGAGCTCTGGAAACACCATATATTTT. Its translation: CASTKLQGKSSGNTIYF.

The chain couples TRBV4-1 to TRBJ2-2; possible D gene TRBD2, 6 bases. This CDR3 has 15 amino acids. Per germline, CDR1 MGHRA and CDR2 YSYEKL. Trimming shortened V by 4 bases and J by 5 bases, and 14 bases separated the two germline ends. The CDR3 region has the DNA TGCGCCAGCAGCCGGGACTCCGGTTCGACCGGGGAGCTGTTTTTT. Protein product: CASSRDSGSTGELFF.

The J gene is TRBJ1-1, the V gene TRBV6-5; no firm D call. The CDR3 has 13 amino acids. Germline V gives CDR1 MNHEY, CDR2 SVGAGI. Deletions cut 6 bases from V and 4 bases from J, with 12 bases between. In nucleotides, the CDR3 is TGTGCCAGCAGCAGGTCCTTAGGCACTGAAGCTTTCTTT. Its translation: CASSRSLGTEAFF.

In DNA, the CDR3 is TGTGCCAGCAGTTACACGGGCACTGGAGGCACCATATATTTT. Amino acids: CASSYTGTGGTIYF. This chain links TRBV6-6 with TRBJ1-3; no clear D gene. The V gene's germline CDR1 is MNHNY and CDR2 SVGAGI (reference sequence). The CDR3 runs 14 residues. V shed 2 bases and J shed 9 bases, with 14 bases lying between them.

This sequence joins TRBV6-5 and TRBJ2-2; D gene unclear. CDR1 and CDR2 from the germline V gene are MNHEY and SVGAGI. V was cut by 4 bases and J by 4 bases, with 7 bases left in between. This CDR3 has 13 residues. This CDR3 reads CASSSHSTGELFF. CDR3 coding DNA: TGTGCCAGCAGTTCCCACTCCACCGGGGAGCTGTTTTTT.

The chain's CDR3 is CASRGLAGSYEQYF. The CDR3 DNA follows: TGTGCCAGCAGAGGACTAGCGGGAAGCTACGAGCAGTACTTC. The gene calls are TRBV28 and TRBJ2-7, with TRBD2 matching 12 bases. J was trimmed by 3 bases and V by 6 bases; bases with no gene match: 3. The CDR3 is 14 residues long. From germline, CDR1 is MDHEN and CDR2 SYDVKM. Full variable domain (outside the CDR3, taken from reference TRBV28 and TRBJ2-7): DVKVTQSSRYLVKRTGEKVFLECVQDMDHENMFWYRQDPGLGLRLIYFSYDVKMKEKGDIPEGYSVSREKKERFSLILESASTNQTSMYLCASRGLAGSYEQYFGPGTRLTVT.